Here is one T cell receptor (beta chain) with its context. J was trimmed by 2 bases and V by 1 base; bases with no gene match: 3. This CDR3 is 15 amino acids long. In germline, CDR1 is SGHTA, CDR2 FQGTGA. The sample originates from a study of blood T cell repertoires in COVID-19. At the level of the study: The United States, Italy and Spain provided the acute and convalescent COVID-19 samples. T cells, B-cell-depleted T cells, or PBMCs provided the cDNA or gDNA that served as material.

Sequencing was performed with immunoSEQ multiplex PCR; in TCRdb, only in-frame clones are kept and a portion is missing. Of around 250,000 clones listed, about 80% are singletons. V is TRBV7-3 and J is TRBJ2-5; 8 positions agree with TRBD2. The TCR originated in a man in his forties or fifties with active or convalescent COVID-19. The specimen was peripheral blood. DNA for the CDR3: TGTGCCAGCAGCTTAATTGCGGGGGGTCAAGAGACCCAGTACTTC. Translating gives CASSLIAGGQETQYF.